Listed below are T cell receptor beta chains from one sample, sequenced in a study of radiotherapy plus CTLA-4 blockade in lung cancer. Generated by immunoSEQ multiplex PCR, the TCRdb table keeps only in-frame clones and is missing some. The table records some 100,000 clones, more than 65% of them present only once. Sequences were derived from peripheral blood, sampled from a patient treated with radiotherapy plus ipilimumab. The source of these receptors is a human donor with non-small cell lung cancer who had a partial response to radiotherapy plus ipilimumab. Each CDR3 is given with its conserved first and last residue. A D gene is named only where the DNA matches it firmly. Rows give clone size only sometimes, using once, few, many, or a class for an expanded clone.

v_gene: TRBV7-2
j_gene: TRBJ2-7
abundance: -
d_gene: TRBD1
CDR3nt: TGTGCCAGCAGCATCCGGACAGGGGGCCTTTCTTACGAGCAGTACTTC
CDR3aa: CASSIRTGGLSYEQYF

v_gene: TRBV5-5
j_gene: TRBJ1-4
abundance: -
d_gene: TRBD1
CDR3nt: TGTGCCAGCAGCACAGGGGTGATCTTCGCTAATGAAAAACTGTTTTTT
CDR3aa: CASSTGVIFANEKLFF

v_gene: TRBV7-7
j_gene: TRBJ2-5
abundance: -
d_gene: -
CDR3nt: TGTGCTAGCACCACAGACAGACAAGAGACCCAGTACTTC
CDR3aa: CASTTDRQETQYF

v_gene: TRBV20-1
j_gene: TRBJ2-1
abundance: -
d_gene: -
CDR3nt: TGCAGTGCCGGGGGACCGGGGGAGCAGTTCTTC
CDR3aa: CSAGGPGEQFF

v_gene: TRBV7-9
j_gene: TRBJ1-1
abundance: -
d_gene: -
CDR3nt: TGTGCCAGCAGCCTGGGGGGGGGAGGCACTGAAGCTTTCTTT
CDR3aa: CASSLGGGGTEAFF

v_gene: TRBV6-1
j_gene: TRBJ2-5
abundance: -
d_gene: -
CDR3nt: TGTGCCAGCAGCAACGGGCTAGCGAAAGAGACCCAGTACTTC
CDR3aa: CASSNGLAKETQYF

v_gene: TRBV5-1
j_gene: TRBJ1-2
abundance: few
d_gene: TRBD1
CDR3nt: TGCGCCAGCAGTCAGGACAGGGCAGGCTATGGCTACACCTTC
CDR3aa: CASSQDRAGYGYTF

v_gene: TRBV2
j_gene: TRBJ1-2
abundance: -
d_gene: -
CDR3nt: TGTGCCAGCCATGACACAGGATGGTATGGCTACACCTTC
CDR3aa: CASHDTGWYGYTF

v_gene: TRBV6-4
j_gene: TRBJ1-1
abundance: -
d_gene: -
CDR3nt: TGTGCCAGCAGAACTGAACCGAGGACTGAAGCTTTCTTT
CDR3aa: CASRTEPRTEAFF

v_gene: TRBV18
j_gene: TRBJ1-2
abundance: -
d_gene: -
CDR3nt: TGTGCCAGCTCACCACCGGGAACAGGCACCTATGGCTACACCTTC
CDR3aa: CASSPPGTGTYGYTF

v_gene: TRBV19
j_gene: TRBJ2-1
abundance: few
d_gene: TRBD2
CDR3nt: TGTGCCAGTCGGCCGATAGCGGGTATCTACAATGAGCAGTTCTTC
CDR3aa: CASRPIAGIYNEQFF

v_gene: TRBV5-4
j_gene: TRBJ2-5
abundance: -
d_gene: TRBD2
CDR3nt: TGTGCCAGCAGCTTGGGGGGCGTAGCGGGAGTGGTAGAGACCCAGTACTTC
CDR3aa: CASSLGGVAGVVETQYF

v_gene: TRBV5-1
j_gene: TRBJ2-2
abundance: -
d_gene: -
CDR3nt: TGCGCCAGCAGCTTGGAATCCTCCGGGGTCCTAGGGGGGGAGCTGTTTTTT
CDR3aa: CASSLESSGVLGGELFF

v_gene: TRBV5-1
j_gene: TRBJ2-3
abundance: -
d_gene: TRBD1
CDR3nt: TGCGCCAGCAGCCCAGGGACAGCCACTAGCACAGATACGCAGTATTTT
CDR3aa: CASSPGTATSTDTQYF

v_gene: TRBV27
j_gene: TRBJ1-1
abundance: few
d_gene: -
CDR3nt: TGTGCCAGCAGGACACAGGGTCATGGAACTGAAGCTTTCTTT
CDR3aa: CASRTQGHGTEAFF

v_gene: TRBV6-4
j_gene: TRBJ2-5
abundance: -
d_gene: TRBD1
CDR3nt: TGTGCCAGCAGCAGGGACAGGGGGGAGACCCAGTACTTC
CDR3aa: CASSRDRGETQYF

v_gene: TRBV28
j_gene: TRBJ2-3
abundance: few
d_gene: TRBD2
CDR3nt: TGTGCCAGCAGAAGCTCCTGGGCGGGAGGGACAGATACGCAGTATTTT
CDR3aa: CASRSSWAGGTDTQYF

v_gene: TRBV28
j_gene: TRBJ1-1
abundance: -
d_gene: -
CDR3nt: TGTGCCACCGAAGGGAGGGGATGGACTGAAGCTTTCTTT
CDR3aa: CATEGRGWTEAFF

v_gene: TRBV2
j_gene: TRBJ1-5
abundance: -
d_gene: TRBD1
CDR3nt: TGTGCCAGCTCTGCGGGACAGGAACATCAGCCCCAGCATTTT
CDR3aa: CASSAGQEHQPQHF

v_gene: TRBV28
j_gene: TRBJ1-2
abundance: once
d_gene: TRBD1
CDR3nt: TGTGCCAGCAGTTTCCCTGGACAGGGAAGAGGTGATGGCTACACCTTC
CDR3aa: CASSFPGQGRGDGYTF

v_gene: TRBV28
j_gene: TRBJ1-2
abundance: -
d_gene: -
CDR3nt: TGTGCCAGCAGTTTGAGTTCCTGGGGCGCTGGGGGCTACACCTTC
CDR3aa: CASSLSSWGAGGYTF

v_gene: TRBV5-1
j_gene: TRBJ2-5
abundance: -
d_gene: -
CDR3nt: TGCGCCAACAGCTTGGTTCTAGGGGGAGAGACCCAGTACTTC
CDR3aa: CANSLVLGGETQYF

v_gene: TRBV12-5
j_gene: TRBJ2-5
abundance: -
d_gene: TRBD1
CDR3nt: TGTGCTAGTGGCCAAGGGGGCGGACACCAAGAGACCCAGTACTTC
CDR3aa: CASGQGGGHQETQYF

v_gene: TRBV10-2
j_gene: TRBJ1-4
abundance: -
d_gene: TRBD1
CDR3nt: TGCGCCAGCAGGCTCGACAGGGGGGATGAAAAACTGTTTTTT
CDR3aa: CASRLDRGDEKLFF

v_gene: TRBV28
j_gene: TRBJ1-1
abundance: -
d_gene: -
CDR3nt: TGTGCCAGCAGTATCCTTCAGCGAGGGGAAGCTTTCTTT
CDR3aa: CASSILQRGEAFF

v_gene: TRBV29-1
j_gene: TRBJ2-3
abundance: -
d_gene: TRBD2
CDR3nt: TGCAGCGTTCGCGGGAGCGGCACAGATACGCAGTATTTT
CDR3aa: CSVRGSGTDTQYF

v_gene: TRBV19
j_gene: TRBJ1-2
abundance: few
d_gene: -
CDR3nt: TGTGCCAGTAAGCCGCACTCTAACTATGGCTACACCTTC
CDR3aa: CASKPHSNYGYTF

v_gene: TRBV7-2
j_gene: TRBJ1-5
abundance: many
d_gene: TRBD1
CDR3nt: TGTGCCAGCAGCCGGGGACAGGGGCTAAGCAATCAGCCCCAGCATTTT
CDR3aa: CASSRGQGLSNQPQHF

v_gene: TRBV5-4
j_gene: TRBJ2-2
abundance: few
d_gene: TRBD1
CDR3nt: TGTGCCAGCAGCCCCGGGACAGACAAGCTGACCGGGGAGCTGTTTTTT
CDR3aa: CASSPGTDKLTGELFF

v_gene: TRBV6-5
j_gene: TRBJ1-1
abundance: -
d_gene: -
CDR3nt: TGTGCCAGCAGTTACTCGGACAGGAACACTGAAGCTTTCTTT
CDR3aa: CASSYSDRNTEAFF

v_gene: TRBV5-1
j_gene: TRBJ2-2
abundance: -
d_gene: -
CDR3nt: TGCGCCAGCAGACCCCAAGCTAGCAATGCCGGGGAGCTGTTTTTT
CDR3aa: CASRPQASNAGELFF

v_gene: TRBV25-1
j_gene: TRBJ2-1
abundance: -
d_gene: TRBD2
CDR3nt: TGTGCCAGCAGTTTAGCGGGAGGAAATGAGCAGTTCTTC
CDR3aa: CASSLAGGNEQFF

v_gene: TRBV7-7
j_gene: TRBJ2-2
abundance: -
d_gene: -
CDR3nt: TGTGCTAGCAGCTTAGCGCGGGGCACCGGGGAGCTGTTTTTT
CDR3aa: CASSLARGTGELFF

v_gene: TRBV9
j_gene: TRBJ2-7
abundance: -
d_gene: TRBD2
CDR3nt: TGTGCCAGCAGCGGTGGGGTGGGAGAACTAGCGGGAGTCAAAGAGCAGTACTTC
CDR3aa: CASSGGVGELAGVKEQYF

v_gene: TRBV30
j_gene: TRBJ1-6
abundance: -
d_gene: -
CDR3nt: TGTGCCTGGAGCCCCGCGAGGGTTCGAGGCAATTCACCCCTCCACTTT
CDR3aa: CAWSPARVRGNSPLHF

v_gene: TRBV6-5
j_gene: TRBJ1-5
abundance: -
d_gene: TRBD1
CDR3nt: TGTGCCAGCAGTTTCGGGACAGGGATTCAGCCCCAGCATTTT
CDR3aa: CASSFGTGIQPQHF

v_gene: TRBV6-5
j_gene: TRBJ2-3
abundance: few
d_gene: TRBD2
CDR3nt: TGTGCCAGCAGTTCGACTAGCGGGAGCGCAGATACGCAGTATTTT
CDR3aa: CASSSTSGSADTQYF

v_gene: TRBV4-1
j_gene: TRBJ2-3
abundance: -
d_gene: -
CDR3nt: TGCGCCAGCAGCCAAGGAAGAACCGGGGATACGCAGTATTTT
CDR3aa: CASSQGRTGDTQYF

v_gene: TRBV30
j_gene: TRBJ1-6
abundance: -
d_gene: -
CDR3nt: TGTGCCTGGAGGAGGGCAGGGGTAACACCCCTCCACTTT
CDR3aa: CAWRRAGVTPLHF

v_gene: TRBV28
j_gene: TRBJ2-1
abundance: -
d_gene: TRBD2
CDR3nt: TGTGCCAGCAGTTTAAGGGCTAGCGGGAGTGGCAATGAGCAGTTCTTC
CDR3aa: CASSLRASGSGNEQFF

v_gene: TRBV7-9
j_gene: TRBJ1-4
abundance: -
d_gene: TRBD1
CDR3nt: TGTGCCAGCAGCTTAGGGGCAGGGGGCTCTGAAAAACTGTTTTTT
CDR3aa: CASSLGAGGSEKLFF

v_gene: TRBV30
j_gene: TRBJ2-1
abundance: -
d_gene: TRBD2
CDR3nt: TGTGCCCGGGAGGGGGACCGTTACAATGAGCAGTTCTTC
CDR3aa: CAREGDRYNEQFF

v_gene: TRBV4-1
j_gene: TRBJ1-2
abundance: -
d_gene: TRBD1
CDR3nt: TGCGCCAGCAGCCAGGCGGGACAGGGGGCAACCTATGGCTACACCTTC
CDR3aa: CASSQAGQGATYGYTF

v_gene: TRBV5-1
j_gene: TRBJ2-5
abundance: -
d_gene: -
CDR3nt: TGCGCCAGCAGCCGAAGAAACGTGTTAGATCAAGAGACCCAGTACTTC
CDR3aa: CASSRRNVLDQETQYF

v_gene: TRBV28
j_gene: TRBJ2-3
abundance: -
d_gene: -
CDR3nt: TGTGCCAGCAGTTTATTGCTGGGGGCCCGCACAGATACGCAGTATTTT
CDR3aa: CASSLLLGARTDTQYF

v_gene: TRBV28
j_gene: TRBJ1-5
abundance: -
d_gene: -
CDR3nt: TGTGCCAGCAGCCCGGCAGTTCGGGGTCAGCCCCAGCATTTT
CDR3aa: CASSPAVRGQPQHF

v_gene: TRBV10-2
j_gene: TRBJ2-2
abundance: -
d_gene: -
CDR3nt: TGCGCCAGCAAAAAGACAGCGAACACCGGGGAGCTGTTTTTT
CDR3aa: CASKKTANTGELFF

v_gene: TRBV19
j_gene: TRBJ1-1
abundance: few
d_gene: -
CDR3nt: TGTGCCAGTACCCTCCCCGGAAATGACAGGCAAGCTTTCTTT
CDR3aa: CASTLPGNDRQAFF

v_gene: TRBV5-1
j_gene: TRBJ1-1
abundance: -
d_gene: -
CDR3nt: TGCGCCAGCAGCTTGGACAGAGAAGCTTTCTTT
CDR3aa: CASSLDREAFF

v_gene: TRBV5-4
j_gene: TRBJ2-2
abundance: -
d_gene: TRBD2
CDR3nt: TGTGCCAGCACCGCGGGAGGGCCCAACACCGGGGAGCTGTTTTTT
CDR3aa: CASTAGGPNTGELFF

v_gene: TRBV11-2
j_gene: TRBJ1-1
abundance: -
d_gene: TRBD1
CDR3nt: TGTGCCAGCAGCCTCCACGGGACAGCAAACACTGAAGCTTTCTTT
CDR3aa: CASSLHGTANTEAFF

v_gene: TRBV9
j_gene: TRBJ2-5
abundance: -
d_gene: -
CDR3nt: TGTGCCAGCAGCGTAGGCAGCGTGCGAGAGACCCAGTACTTC
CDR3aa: CASSVGSVRETQYF

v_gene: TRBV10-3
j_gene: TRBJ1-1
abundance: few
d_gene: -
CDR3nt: TGTGCCAGCAGTTACTCTTGGAGTTTGAACACTGAAGCTTTCTTT
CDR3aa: CASSYSWSLNTEAFF

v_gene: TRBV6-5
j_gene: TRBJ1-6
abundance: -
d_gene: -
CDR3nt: TGTGCCAGCAGTGACGACAGATATAATTCACCCCTCCATTTT
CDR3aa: CASSDDRYNSPLHF